This TCR beta chain was observed in a study of blood T cell repertoires in COVID-19. V lost 4 bases and J lost 9; bases outside the gene matches: 14. Germline CDR1 and CDR2: MNHEY and SMNVEV (reference sequence). CDR3 size: 16 residues. TCRdb's table, derived via immunoSEQ multiplex PCR, lists solely in-frame clones and lacks some. The table lists some 340,000 clones, around 82% of them singletons. The receptor was derived from a man younger than 40 with active or convalescent COVID-19. This chain uses TRBV27 with TRBJ2-1, with 8 bases that match TRBD2. Sequenced: peripheral blood. CDR3 DNA sequence: TGTGCCAGCAGTTCCCTCTCACTAGCGGTTGGGAGTGAGCAGTTCTTC. Its translation is CASSSLSLAVGSEQFF.